Included here is one TCR beta chain sequence, with context. Its target antigen remains unknown. One base away there is no much larger clone; base qualities are not given. This sample stems from a study of OX40 agonist ivuxolimab in advanced cancers. Concerning the study at large: Ivuxolimab was an agonistic, fully human IgG2 monoclonal antibody directed against OX40 (CD134), a costimulatory receptor. Intravenous ivuxolimab was administered to patients every 2 weeks at six dose levels: 0.01, 0.1, 0.3, 1.5, 3 and 10 mg/kg. Of the 50 or so patients in dose escalation, about 20 had hepatocellular carcinoma, some 15 had melanoma, 9 had renal cell carcinoma and 9 had head and neck cancer. A male proportion of roughly 80% and a mean age of 60 years, ranging from roughly 23 to 79, were recorded for the dose-escalation cohort. Prior anti-PD-1, anti-PD-L1 or anti-CTLA-4 therapy was permitted, and checkpoint inhibitors had been received by approximately 39% of dose-escalation patients. Partial responses were achieved by three dose-escalation patients, of whom one had hepatocellular carcinoma and two had cutaneous melanoma. Peripheral TCRbeta sequencing aimed to test whether ivuxolimab altered TCR sequence diversity and caused clonal T-cell expansion. The monotherapy dose-escalation portion (N ≈ 50 patients) of the phase I ivuxolimab trial is reported in the paper. Overall study outcomes, separate from this receptor: The antigen specificity of the peripheral T cells that underwent clonal expansion was not determined. After ivuxolimab, more expanded clones were found on average in CD8+ T cells than in CD4+ T cells. Low levels of normalized T-cell clonal expansion were also seen in some nonresponding patients. At doses of 0.1 to 3.0 mg/kg, clonal expansion of both CD4+ and CD8+ blood T cells was observed from baseline to week 6. In the 0.1-3.0 mg/kg groups, partial responders were among the patients with the lowest normalized peripheral clonal expansion, particularly in CD8+ T cells.

To sequence the TCRbeta CDR3 region, genomic DNA was isolated from the sorted cells. The immunoSEQ Assay was used to sequence the TCRbeta CDR3 regions. What TCRdb holds here is the immuneACCESS table cut down to in-frame rearrangements. Part of the clones is not present; checked against another copy, under half of the missing clones reflect an unresolved V gene, and the others are unexplained. The sample has 90,000 or so clones on record, roughly nine tenths of them singletons. The top ten constitute 2.6% of the sample. The trial excluded patients who had a history of autoimmune disease or were on systemic immunosuppression. In every dose cohort, peripheral blood was drawn for TCR sequencing at baseline, cycle 4 day 1, and cycle 7 day 1. The samples were drawn from a first-in-human, open-label, multicenter phase I dose-escalation trial of ivuxolimab. The trial enrolled adults with locally advanced or metastatic head and neck squamous cell, hepatocellular, melanoma or renal cell carcinoma. CD4+ and CD8+ T cells were sorted separately from peripheral blood before TCR sequencing.

The receptor's source is an adult with an advanced solid tumor such as melanoma, head and neck, liver or kidney cancer. The source was CD4+ or CD8+ T cells sorted from blood, collected in a trial of the OX40 agonist ivuxolimab.

The CDR3 sequence is CASSLVAETQYF. The bases read TGTGCCAGCAGCTTAGTCGCCGAGACCCAGTACTTC. Recombination connected TRBV11-3 to TRBJ2-5, with no reliable assignment of the D segment. CDR1 and CDR2 are read off the germline V gene as SGHNT and YENEEA. The CDR3 contains 12 residues, cysteine and phenylalanine counted. Just CDR3 DNA is preserved here, 36 bases in frame from base 1. V is clipped by 1 base and J by 5 bases, and the sequence between their germline boundaries is 5 bases long.